This TCR beta chain was observed in a study of T cell changes during pregnancy in multiple sclerosis. Produced via immunoSEQ multiplex PCR; TCRdb's table is partial and in-frame only. The sample holds roughly 30,000 clones; approximately 92% are singletons and the top ten take roughly a tenth. Deletions cut 6 bases from V and 5 bases from J, with 20 bases between. Germline lookup yields CDR1 MNHEY and CDR2 SVGAGI. This CDR3 is built from 15 residues. This TCR came from a female donor with multiple sclerosis, enrolled in a pregnancy study. The V call is TRBV6-5, the J call TRBJ2-7; no clear D. The sample was CD8+ T cells from peripheral blood mononuclear cells, taken in the second trimester of pregnancy. The CDR3 coding sequence is TGTGCCAGCAGCCCGAAAGACGAGGCCTACGACGAGCAGTACTTC. Residues: CASSPKDEAYDEQYF.